One and the same sample provided the 25 T cell receptor beta chains below, sequenced in a study of T cell responses to AZD1222 COVID-19 vaccine. The method was immunoSEQ multiplex PCR; TCRdb's version includes in-frame clones alone and lacks a portion of them. The sample lists 100,000 or so clones, more than 70% occurring once. Sequencing was performed on peripheral blood, taken on day 0 of AZD1222 vaccination. These receptors were collected from an adult in good health.

The gene calls are TRBV7-8 and TRBJ2-7; TRBD2 aligns across 13 bases. The CDR3 runs 14 residues. Trimming removed 7 bases from V and 5 bases from J; junction bases left unmatched: 5. CDR1 SGHVS and CDR2 FQNEAQ come from the germline V gene. CDR3 sequence (DNA): TGTGCCAGCATCTCTGGGACTAGCGGGAACGAGCAGTACTTC. It yields the protein CASISGTSGNEQYF.

This clone occurred once. The gene calls are TRBV27 and TRBJ2-7, with 8 positions matching TRBD2. Germline CDR1 reads MNHEY; CDR2 reads SMNVEV (reference sequence). CDR3 length equals 14 residues. V gave up 6 bases and J gave up 4 bases; unmatched junction bases: 8. CDR3 DNA sequence: TGTGCCAGCAGGTTGAGCGGGAGTTTATACGAGCAGTACTTC. Its translation: CASRLSGSLYEQYF.

The V gene is TRBV27, the J gene TRBJ2-3, with a possible D match to TRBD1 (5 bases). Between the trimmed V and J ends, which lost 5 bases and 5 bases, there was a span of 11 bases. The germline gives CDR1 MNHEY, CDR2 SMNVEV (reference sequence). This CDR3 contains 13 residues. As DNA, the CDR3 is TGTGCCAGCAGTAAGAAGGGGATAGATACGCAGTATTTT. Translating gives CASSKKGIDTQYF.

This sequence joins TRBV7-9 and TRBJ1-4; D gene uncertain. Germline values: CDR1 SEHNR, CDR2 FQNEAQ (reference sequence). Trimming left V 5 bases short and J 1 base short, with 8 bases between. The CDR3 is 14 residues long. The CDR3 here is CASSRLQTNEKLFF. The CDR3 DNA reads TGTGCCAGCAGCCGTCTACAAACTAATGAAAAACTGTTTTTT. Using reference TRBV7-9 and TRBJ1-4 for the parts outside the CDR3, the full variable domain is DTGVSQNPRHKITKRGQNVTFRCDPISEHNRLYWYRQTLGQGPEFLTYFQNEAQLEKSRLLSDRFSAERPKGSFSTLEIQRTEQGDSAMYLCASSRLQTNEKLFFGSGTQLSVL.

This chain connects TRBV15 to TRBJ2-7; TRBD1 matches 8 bases. The CDR3 spans 15 residues. The ends lost 4 bases at V and 0 bases at J; junction bases unmatched: 5. Germline V lookup: CDR1 LNHNV, CDR2 YYDKDF (reference sequence). The CDR3 DNA reads as TGTGCCACCAGCAAGAGACAGGGGAGCTCCTACGAGCAGTACTTC. Translated, it gives CATSKRQGSSYEQYF.

The V and J genes are TRBV18 and TRBJ2-7; 7 nucleotides match TRBD2. Germline CDR1 is KGHSH and CDR2 is LQKENI. With 8 bases clipped from V and 0 bases from J, the junction kept 7 bases outside the gene matches. The CDR3 has 14 amino acids. DNA of the CDR3: TGTGCCAGCCAGCGGGCTAGCGGCTCCTACGAGCAGTACTTC. This translates into CASQRASGSYEQYF.

V is TRBV29-1 and J is TRBJ1-1; D possibly corresponds to TRBD1 (5 bases). Per germline, CDR1 SQVTM and CDR2 ANQGSEA. Between the trimmed V and J ends, which lost 7 bases and 3 bases, there was a span of 15 bases. This CDR3 spans 13 amino acids. The CDR3 DNA sequence: TGCAGCGCCCTCCGGGGGTTCGACACTGAAGCTTTCTTT. Translation gives CSALRGFDTEAFF.

V and J are TRBV14 and TRBJ1-5; no clear D. CDR1 is SGHDN and CDR2 is FVKESK in the germline V gene. V was pared by 2 bases and J by 4 bases, with 6 bases between. This CDR3 has 13 amino acids. The CDR3: CASSQLMNQPQHF. The CDR3 region has the DNA TGTGCCAGCAGCCAACTGATGAATCAGCCCCAGCATTTT.

V usage is TRBV15 and J usage is TRBJ1-4; 7 nucleotides align to TRBD1. CDR3 size: 15 residues. J gave up 5 bases and V 3 bases, and 6 bases lay outside the gene matches. Germline CDR1 is LNHNV and CDR2 is YYDKDF (reference sequence). CDR3 coding DNA: TGTGCCACCAGCAGTCGTACAGGGGTGAATGAAAAACTGTTTTTT. This sequence encodes CATSSRTGVNEKLFF.

The count of this clone is one. The chain employs TRBV11-2 and TRBJ1-3; no clear D gene. The CDR3 spans 16 residues. Trimming removed 1 base from V and 0 bases from J, with 10 bases in between. Germline V CDR1 and CDR2: SGHAT, FQNNGV. The CDR3 sequence: CASSLVGQFSGNTIYF. DNA of the CDR3: TGTGCCAGCAGCTTAGTAGGGCAGTTCTCTGGAAACACCATATATTTT.

The chain links TRBV2 to TRBJ2-7; D is possibly TRBD1 (5 bases). The CDR3 is 16 amino acids. With 0 bases removed from V and 4 bases from J, the gap between germline ends came to 16 bases. Germline lookup yields CDR1 SNHLY and CDR2 FYNNEI. For the CDR3, the DNA is TGTGCCAGCAGTGAAGCGCTGGGGCAGGGTCCTTACGAGCAGTACTTC. Translated, it gives CASSEALGQGPYEQYF.

The chain is built from TRBV28 and TRBJ1-5, with 8 bases fitting TRBD1. V gave up 6 bases and J gave up 1 base; unmatched junction bases: 8. Looked up from germline, CDR1 is MDHEN and CDR2 is SYDVKM. CDR3 size: 16 residues. The CDR3 spells CASRADRVRSNQPQHF. CDR3 coding DNA: TGTGCCAGCAGAGCGGACAGGGTGAGAAGCAATCAGCCCCAGCATTTT.

Only a few counts were recorded for this clone. The genes are TRBV13 and TRBJ2-2, with 8 bases aligning to TRBD1. The junction had 3 bases not matched to a gene; V was cut back by 6 bases and J by 3 bases. The CDR3 covers 14 residues. Germline CDR1 and CDR2: PRHDT and FYEKMQ (reference sequence). In DNA, the CDR3 is TGTGCCAGCAGTGCAGGGGGCTACACCGGGGAGCTGTTTTTT. Its protein is CASSAGGYTGELFF.

J is TRBJ2-7 and V is TRBV4-1, with 8 bases matching TRBD1. Germline loops: CDR1 MGHRA, CDR2 YSYEKL. After removal of 3 bases from V and 3 bases from J, the junction contained 22 bases not matched to a gene. The CDR3 runs to 20 residues. The CDR3, as DNA: TGCGCCAGCAGCCAGGGCCCGGGACAGGCGCCCCAACCCCGCCTCTACGAGCAGTACTTC. This translates into CASSQGPGQAPQPRLYEQYF.

CDR3 sequence reads: CASSYVSRFTNTGELFF. The CDR3 nucleotides read TGTGCCAGCAGTTACGTCAGTCGCTTTACGAACACCGGGGAGCTGTTTTTT. The chain couples TRBV27 to TRBJ2-2, with D unresolved. The CDR3 is 17 amino acids. The germline V gene has CDR1 MNHEY and CDR2 SMNVEV (reference sequence). V shed 4 bases and J shed 0 bases, with 15 bases lying between them.

This chain's CDR3 is CASSSQRGRESNQPQHF. The CDR3 coding sequence is TGTGCCAGCAGCTCCCAAAGGGGGAGGGAAAGCAATCAGCCCCAGCATTTT. This chain joins TRBV7-8 and TRBJ1-5; the D gene is possibly TRBD1 (6 bases). Germline V gives CDR1 SGHVS, CDR2 FQNEAQ. The CDR3 has 17 amino acids. V gave up 4 bases and J gave up 1 base, with 17 bases separating them.

The rearrangement joins TRBV28 to TRBJ1-4, with unresolved D. The CDR3 consists of 14 residues. V was cut by 1 base and J by 6 bases, with 9 bases left in between. CDR1 MDHEN and CDR2 SYDVKM come from the germline V gene. DNA of the CDR3: TGTGCCAGCAGTTTATCTGGGATAGATGAAAAACTGTTTTTT. Residues: CASSLSGIDEKLFF.

The rearrangement uses TRBV6-5 and TRBJ1-1, with 7 bases matching TRBD1. This CDR3 contains 13 residues. Germline V CDR1 and CDR2: MNHEY, SVGAGI. V was pared by 6 bases and J by 6 bases, with 7 bases of the junction left unmatched. The CDR3, as DNA: TGTGCCAGCAGCCAAACAGGGGACGCTGAAGCTTTCTTT. As protein: CASSQTGDAEAFF.

The chain couples TRBV7-2 to TRBJ2-7; 8 positions agree with TRBD2. V lost 5 bases, J lost 2 bases, and 8 bases stayed unmatched. The CDR3 has 15 residues. The germline gives CDR1 SGHTA, CDR2 FQGNSA. CDR3 protein: CASSPEREITYEQYF. The CDR3 region has the DNA TGTGCCAGCAGCCCCGAGCGGGAGATCACCTACGAGCAGTACTTC.

The V gene is TRBV28, the J gene TRBJ1-2, with 7 bases fitting TRBD1. CDR1 MDHEN and CDR2 SYDVKM come from the germline V gene. The CDR3 runs to 14 residues. V shed 8 bases and J 13 bases; nucleotides not matched to a gene: 19. DNA of the CDR3: TGTGCCAGCGGACCTCCGGGACAGTCTATCGGGGGCACCTTC. This translates into CASGPPGQSIGGTF.

This chain uses TRBV4-1 with TRBJ2-1; the D gene is possibly TRBD2 (7 bases). Trimming pared 1 base from V and 3 bases from J, leaving 16 bases between. CDR1 MGHRA and CDR2 YSYEKL come from the germline V gene. The CDR3 runs 17 residues. In DNA, the CDR3 is TGCGCCAGCAGCCAAGGGGGGGCGGGAGAAGGCTACAATGAGCAGTTCTTC. It codes for CASSQGGAGEGYNEQFF.

The chain is built from TRBV7-2 and TRBJ1-4; tentative D call: TRBD1 (6 bases). The CDR3 has 17 residues. The V gene lost 5 bases and the J gene lost 7 bases, with 23 bases spanning the gap. Germline V gives CDR1 SGHTA, CDR2 FQGNSA. The CDR3 reads CASSASGTFKRGEKLFF. The CDR3 nucleotides read TGTGCCAGCAGCGCGTCCGGGACATTTAAGCGGGGTGAAAAACTGTTTTTT.

The genes are TRBV28 and TRBJ1-1; a possible D gene is TRBD1 (6 bases). V was shortened by 2 bases and J by 2 bases, with 12 bases between the two germline ends. Germline-derived CDR1 and CDR2 are MDHEN and SYDVKM. The CDR3 loop spans 15 amino acids. The CDR3, as DNA: TGTGCCAGCAGTTTAACGGACAGAACTAACACTGAAGCTTTCTTT. It encodes CASSLTDRTNTEAFF.

This clone is a singleton in its sample. This chain uses TRBV20-1 with TRBJ2-1, with D unclear. In germline, CDR1 is DFQATT, CDR2 SNEGSKA (reference sequence). This CDR3 has 11 residues. V lost 5 bases and J lost 6, with 8 bases in between. This chain's CDR3 is CSAPRSNEQFF. DNA of the CDR3: TGCAGTGCTCCTAGGAGCAATGAGCAGTTCTTC.

The chain has TRBV30 and TRBJ2-5, with 8 bases matching TRBD1. V lost 2 bases to trimming and J lost 5 bases; unmatched junction nucleotides: 1. In germline, CDR1 is GTSNPN, CDR2 SVGIG (reference sequence). This CDR3 has 12 amino acids. CDR3 region: CAWSRTGETQYF. CDR3 bases: TGTGCCTGGAGTCGGACAGGGGAGACCCAGTACTTC.